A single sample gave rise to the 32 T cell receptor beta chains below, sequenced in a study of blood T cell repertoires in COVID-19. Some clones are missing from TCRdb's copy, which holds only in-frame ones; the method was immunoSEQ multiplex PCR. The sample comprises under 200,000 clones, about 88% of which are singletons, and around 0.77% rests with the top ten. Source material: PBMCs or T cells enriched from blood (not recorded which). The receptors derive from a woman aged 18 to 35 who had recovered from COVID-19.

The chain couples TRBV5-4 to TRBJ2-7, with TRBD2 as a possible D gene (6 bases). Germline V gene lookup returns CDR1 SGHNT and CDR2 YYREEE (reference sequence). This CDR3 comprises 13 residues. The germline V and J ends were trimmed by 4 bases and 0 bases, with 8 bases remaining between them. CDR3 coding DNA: TGTGCCAGCAGCGTGGGACTCTCCTACGAGCAGTACTTC. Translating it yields CASSVGLSYEQYF.

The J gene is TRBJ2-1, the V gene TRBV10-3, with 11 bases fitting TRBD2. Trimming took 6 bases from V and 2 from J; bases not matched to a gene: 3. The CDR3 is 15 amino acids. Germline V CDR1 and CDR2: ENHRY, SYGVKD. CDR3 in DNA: TGTGCCATCAGGGATAGCGGGAGGGCCTACAATGAGCAGTTCTTC. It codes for CAIRDSGRAYNEQFF.

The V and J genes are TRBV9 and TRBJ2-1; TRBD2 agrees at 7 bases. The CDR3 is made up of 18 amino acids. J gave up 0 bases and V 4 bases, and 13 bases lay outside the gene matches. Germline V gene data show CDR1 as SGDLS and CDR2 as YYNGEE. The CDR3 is CASSPTSGGYSSYNEQFF. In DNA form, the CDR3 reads TGTGCCAGCAGCCCTACTTCGGGGGGATATAGCTCCTACAATGAGCAGTTCTTC.

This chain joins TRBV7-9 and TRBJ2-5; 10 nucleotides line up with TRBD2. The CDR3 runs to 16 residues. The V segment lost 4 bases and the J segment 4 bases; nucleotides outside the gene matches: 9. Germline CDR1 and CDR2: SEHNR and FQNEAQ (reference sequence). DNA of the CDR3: TGTGCCAGCAGCTCCTCTTTTAGCGGGAGGCGAGAGACCCAGTACTTC. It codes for CASSSSFSGRRETQYF.

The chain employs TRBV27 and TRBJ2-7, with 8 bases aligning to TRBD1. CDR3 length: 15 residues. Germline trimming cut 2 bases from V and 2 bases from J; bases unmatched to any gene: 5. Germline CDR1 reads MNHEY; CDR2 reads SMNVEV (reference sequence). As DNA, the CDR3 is TGTGCCAGCAGTTTACAGAGACAGGGGCCCTACGAGCAGTACTTC. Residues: CASSLQRQGPYEQYF.

For the CDR3, the DNA is TGTGCCGGGCGTACAGGGAAGGCCTACGAGCAGTACTTC. It yields the protein CAGRTGKAYEQYF. The gene calls are TRBV30 and TRBJ2-7; D perhaps matches TRBD1 (6 bases). The CDR3 sequence is 13 residues long. The germline V gene encodes CDR1 GTSNPN and CDR2 SVGIG (reference sequence). Trimming took 8 bases from V and 2 from J, leaving 16 bases between them.

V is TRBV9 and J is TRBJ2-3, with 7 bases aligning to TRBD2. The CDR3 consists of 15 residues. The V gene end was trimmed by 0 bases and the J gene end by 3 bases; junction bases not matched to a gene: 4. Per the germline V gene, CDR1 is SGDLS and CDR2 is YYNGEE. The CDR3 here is CASSVAPGGTDTQYF. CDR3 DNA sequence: TGTGCCAGCAGCGTAGCCCCCGGGGGGACAGATACGCAGTATTTT.

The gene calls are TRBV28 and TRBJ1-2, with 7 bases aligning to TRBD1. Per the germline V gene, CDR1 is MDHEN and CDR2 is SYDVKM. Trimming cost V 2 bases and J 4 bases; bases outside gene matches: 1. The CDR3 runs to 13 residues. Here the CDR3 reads CASSLQGVYGYTF. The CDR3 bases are TGTGCCAGCAGTTTACAGGGGGTCTATGGCTACACCTTC.

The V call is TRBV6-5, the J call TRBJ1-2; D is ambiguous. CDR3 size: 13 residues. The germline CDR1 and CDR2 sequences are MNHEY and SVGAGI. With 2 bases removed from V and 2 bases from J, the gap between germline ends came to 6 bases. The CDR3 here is CASSYDTNYGYTF. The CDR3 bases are TGTGCCAGCAGTTACGACACGAACTATGGCTACACCTTC.

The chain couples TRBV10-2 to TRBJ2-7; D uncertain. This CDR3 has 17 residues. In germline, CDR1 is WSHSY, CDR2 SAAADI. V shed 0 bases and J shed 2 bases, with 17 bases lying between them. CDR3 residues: CASSESPSGLAPYEQYF. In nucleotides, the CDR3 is TGCGCCAGCAGTGAGTCACCCAGTGGATTAGCCCCCTACGAGCAGTACTTC.

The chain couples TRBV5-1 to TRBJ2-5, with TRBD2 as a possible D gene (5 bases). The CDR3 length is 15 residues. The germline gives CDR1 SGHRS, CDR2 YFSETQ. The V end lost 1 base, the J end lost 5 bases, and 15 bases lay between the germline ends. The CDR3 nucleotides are TGCGCCAGCAGCTTGTTCGGGATAGGCAGTGAGACCCAGTACTTC. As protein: CASSLFGIGSETQYF.

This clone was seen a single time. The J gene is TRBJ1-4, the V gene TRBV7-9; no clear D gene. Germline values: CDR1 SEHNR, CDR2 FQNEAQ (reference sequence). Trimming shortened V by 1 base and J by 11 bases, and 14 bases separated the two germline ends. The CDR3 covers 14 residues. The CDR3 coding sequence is TGTGCCAGCAGCTTAGTTATGGGTCCGGAGAAACTGTTTTTT. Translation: CASSLVMGPEKLFF.

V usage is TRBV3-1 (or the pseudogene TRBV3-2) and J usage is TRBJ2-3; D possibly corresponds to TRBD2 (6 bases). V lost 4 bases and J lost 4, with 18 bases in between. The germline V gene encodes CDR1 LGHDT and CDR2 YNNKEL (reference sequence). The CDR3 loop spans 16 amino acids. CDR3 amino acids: CASSPPGTGRADTQYF. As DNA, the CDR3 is TGTGCCAGCAGCCCCCCTGGGACTGGACGGGCAGATACGCAGTATTTT.

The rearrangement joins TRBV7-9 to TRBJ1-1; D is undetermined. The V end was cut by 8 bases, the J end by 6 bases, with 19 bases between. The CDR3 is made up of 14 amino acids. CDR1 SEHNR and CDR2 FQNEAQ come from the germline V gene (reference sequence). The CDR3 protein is CASGPPGRLAEAFF. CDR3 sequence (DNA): TGTGCCAGCGGCCCGCCCGGCAGGCTCGCTGAAGCTTTCTTT.

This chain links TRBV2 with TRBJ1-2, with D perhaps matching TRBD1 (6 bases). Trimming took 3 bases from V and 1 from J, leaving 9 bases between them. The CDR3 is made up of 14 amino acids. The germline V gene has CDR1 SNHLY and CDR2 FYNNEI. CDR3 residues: CASSELGGNYGYTF. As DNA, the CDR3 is TGTGCCAGCAGTGAGTTAGGGGGTAACTATGGCTACACCTTC.

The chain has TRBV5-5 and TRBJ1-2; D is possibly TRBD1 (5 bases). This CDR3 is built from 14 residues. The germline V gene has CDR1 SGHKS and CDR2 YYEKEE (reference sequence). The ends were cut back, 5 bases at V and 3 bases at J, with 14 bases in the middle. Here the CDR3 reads CASSYGQGHYGYTF. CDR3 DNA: TGTGCCAGCAGTTACGGCCAGGGCCACTATGGCTACACCTTC.

The CDR3 DNA reads TGTGCCAGCAGCCCTACAGGGGCTTGGGGGGCCAACGTCCTGACTTTC. It is translated as CASSPTGAWGANVLTF. V usage is TRBV7-2 and J usage is TRBJ2-6; 7 nucleotides align to TRBD1. CDR1 is SGHTA and CDR2 is FQGNSA in the germline V gene. Trimming at V came to 5 bases and at J to 4 bases, leaving 8 bases not matched to a gene. The CDR3 covers 16 residues.

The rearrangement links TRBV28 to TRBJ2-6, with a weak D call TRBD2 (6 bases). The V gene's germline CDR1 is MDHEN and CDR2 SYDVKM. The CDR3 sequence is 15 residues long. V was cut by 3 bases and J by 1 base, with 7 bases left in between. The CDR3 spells CASSFGGSGANVLTF. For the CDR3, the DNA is TGTGCCAGCAGTTTCGGGGGTTCTGGGGCCAACGTCCTGACTTTC.

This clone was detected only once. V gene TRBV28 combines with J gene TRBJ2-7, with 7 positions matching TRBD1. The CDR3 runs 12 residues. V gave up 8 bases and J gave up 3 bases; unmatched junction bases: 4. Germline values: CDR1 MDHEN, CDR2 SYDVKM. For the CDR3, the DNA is TGTGCCAGCTGGGACAGAAACTACGAGCAGTACTTC. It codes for CASWDRNYEQYF.

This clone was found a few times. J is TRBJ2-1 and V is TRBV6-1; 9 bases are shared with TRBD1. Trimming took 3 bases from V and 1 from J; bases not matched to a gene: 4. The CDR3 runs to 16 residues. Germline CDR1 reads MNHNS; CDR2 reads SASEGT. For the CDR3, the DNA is TGTGCCAGCAGTGAGGATGACAGGGGGTCCTACAATGAGCAGTTCTTC. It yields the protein CASSEDDRGSYNEQFF.

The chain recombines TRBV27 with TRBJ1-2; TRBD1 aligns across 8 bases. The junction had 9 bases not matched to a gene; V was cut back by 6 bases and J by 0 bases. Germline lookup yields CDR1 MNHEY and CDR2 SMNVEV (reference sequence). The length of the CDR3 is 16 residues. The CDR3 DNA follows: TGTGCCAGCAGCCGCGCTGGACAGGGCCCTAACTATGGCTACACCTTC. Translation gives CASSRAGQGPNYGYTF.

The CDR3 is CASSQEHASGNTIYF. In DNA form, the CDR3 reads TGCGCCAGCAGCCAAGAACATGCCTCTGGAAACACCATATATTTT. The rearrangement uses TRBV4-1 and TRBJ1-3; no reliable D call. This CDR3 comprises 15 residues. The germline V gene has CDR1 MGHRA and CDR2 YSYEKL. V was shortened by 0 bases and J by 0 bases, with 6 bases between the two germline ends.

DNA of the CDR3: TGTGCCAGCAGCTACAGACAGGATAGTAATTCACCCCTCCACTTT. This encodes CASSYRQDSNSPLHF. The chain joins TRBV7-9 to TRBJ1-6; possibly TRBD1 for D (6 bases). V was clipped by 4 bases and J by 6 bases, with 13 bases between them. Germline lookup yields CDR1 SEHNR and CDR2 FQNEAQ (reference sequence). The CDR3 length is 15 residues. The full variable domain, completed using reference TRBV7-9 and TRBJ1-6, is DTGVSQNPRHKITKRGQNVTFRCDPISEHNRLYWYRQTLGQGPEFLTYFQNEAQLEKSRLLSDRFSAERPKGSFSTLEIQRTEQGDSAMYLCASSYRQDSNSPLHFGNGTRLTVT.

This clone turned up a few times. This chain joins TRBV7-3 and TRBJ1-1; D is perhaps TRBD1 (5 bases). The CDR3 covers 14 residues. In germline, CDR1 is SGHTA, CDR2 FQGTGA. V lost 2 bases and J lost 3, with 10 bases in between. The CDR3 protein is CASSLEGGDTEAFF. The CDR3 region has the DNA TGTGCCAGCAGCTTAGAGGGAGGGGACACTGAAGCTTTCTTT.

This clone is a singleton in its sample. The CDR3 coding sequence is TGCGCCAGCAAGAATTCAGGGGAGGGGGATACGCAGTATTTT. Amino acid sequence: CASKNSGEGDTQYF. The chain employs TRBV5-1 and TRBJ2-3; D may be TRBD2 (7 bases). The CDR3 runs 14 residues. Trimming shortened V by 6 bases and J by 6 bases, and 17 bases separated the two germline ends. Per germline, CDR1 SGHRS and CDR2 YFSETQ.

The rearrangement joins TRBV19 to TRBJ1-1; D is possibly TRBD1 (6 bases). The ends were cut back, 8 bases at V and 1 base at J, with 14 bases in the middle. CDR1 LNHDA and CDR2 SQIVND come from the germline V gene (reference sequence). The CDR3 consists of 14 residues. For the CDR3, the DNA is TGTGCCAGTGGTAACAGGGACACGAACACTGAAGCTTTCTTT. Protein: CASGNRDTNTEAFF.

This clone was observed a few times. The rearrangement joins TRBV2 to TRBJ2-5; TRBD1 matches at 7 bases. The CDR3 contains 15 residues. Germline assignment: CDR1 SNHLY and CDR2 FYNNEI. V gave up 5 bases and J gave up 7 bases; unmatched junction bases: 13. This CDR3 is CASSPRTGRTGTQYF. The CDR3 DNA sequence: TGTGCCAGCAGTCCTCGGACAGGCCGCACGGGGACCCAGTACTTC.

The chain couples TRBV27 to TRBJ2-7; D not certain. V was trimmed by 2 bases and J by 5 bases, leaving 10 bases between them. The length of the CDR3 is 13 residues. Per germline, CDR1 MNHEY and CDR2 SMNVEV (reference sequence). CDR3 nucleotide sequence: TGTGCCAGCAGTTTAGGGCCCCTGGACGAGCAGTACTTC. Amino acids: CASSLGPLDEQYF.

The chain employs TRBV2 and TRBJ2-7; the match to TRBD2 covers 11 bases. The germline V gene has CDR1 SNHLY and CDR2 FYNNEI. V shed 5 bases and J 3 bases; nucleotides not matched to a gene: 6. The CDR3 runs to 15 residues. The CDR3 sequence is CASSLPGTSGYEQYF. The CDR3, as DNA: TGTGCCAGCAGTTTGCCCGGGACTAGCGGCTACGAGCAGTACTTC. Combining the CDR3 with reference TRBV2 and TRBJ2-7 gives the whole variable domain EPEVTQTPSHQVTQMGQEVILRCVPISNHLYFYWYRQILGQKVEFLVSFYNNEISEKSEIFDDQFSVERPDGSNFTLKIRSTKLEDSAMYFCASSLPGTSGYEQYFGPGTRLTVT.

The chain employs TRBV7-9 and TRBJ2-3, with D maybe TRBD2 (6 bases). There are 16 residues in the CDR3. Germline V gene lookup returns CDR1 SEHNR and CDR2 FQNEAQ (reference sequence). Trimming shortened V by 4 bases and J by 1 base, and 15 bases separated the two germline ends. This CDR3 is CASSYQAGAGTDTQYF. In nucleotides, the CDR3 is TGTGCCAGCAGCTATCAAGCGGGCGCGGGCACAGATACGCAGTATTTT.

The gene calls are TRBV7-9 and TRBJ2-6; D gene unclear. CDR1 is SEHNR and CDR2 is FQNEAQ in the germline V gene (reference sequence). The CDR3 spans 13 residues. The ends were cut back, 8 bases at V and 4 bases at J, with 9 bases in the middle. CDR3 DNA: TGTGCCAGCTCCCCGAGGGGGGCCAACGTCCTGACTTTC. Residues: CASSPRGANVLTF. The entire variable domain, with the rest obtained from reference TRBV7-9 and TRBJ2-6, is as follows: DTGVSQNPRHKITKRGQNVTFRCDPISEHNRLYWYRQTLGQGPEFLTYFQNEAQLEKSRLLSDRFSAERPKGSFSTLEIQRTEQGDSAMYLCASSPRGANVLTFGAGSRLTVL.

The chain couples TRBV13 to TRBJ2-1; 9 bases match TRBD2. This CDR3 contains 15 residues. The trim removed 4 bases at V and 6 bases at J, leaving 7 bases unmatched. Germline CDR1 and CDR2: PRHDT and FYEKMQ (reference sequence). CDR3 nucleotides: TGTGCCAGCAGCTCAGCGGGAGGCCGATTCAATGAGCAGTTCTTC. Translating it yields CASSSAGGRFNEQFF.